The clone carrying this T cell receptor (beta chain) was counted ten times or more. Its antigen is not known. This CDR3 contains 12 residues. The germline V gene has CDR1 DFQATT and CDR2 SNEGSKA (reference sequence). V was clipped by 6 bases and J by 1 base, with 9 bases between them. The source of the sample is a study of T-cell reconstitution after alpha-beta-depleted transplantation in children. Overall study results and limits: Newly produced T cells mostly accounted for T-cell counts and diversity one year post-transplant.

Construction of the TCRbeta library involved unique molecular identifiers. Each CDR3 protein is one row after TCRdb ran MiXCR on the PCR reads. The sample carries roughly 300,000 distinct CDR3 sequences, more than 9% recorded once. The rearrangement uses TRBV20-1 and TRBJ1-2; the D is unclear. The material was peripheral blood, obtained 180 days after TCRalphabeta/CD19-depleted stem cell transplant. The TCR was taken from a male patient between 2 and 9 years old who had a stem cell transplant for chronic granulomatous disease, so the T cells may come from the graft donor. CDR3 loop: CSAHPDNYGYTF. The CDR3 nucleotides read TGCAGTGCACATCCGGATAACTATGGCTACACCTTC.